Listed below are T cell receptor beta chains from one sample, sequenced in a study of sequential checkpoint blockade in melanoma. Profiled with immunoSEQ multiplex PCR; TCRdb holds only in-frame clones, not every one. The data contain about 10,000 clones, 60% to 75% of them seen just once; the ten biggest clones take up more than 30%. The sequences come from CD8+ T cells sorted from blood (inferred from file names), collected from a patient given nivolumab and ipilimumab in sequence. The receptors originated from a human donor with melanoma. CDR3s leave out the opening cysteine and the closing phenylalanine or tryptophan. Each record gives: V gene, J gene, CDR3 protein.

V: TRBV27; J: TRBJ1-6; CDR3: ASRLIGGAQNSPLH
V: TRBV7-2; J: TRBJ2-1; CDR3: ASSLASGRADEQF
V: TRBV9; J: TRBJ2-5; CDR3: ASSERASGETQY
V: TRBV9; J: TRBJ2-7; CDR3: ASSVGSGDYEQY
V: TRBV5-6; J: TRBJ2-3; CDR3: ASGPRAQRSSDTQY
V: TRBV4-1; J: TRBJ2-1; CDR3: ASSRGLLRSYNEQF
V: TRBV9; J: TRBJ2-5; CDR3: ASSSGLAKGKETQY
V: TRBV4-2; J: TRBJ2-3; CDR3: ASSPGLAGGPSTDTQY
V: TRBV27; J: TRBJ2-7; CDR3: VAGGRRYEQY
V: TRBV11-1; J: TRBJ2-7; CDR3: ASSLGGGSLYEQY
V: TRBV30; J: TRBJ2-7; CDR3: AWSDREAYEQY
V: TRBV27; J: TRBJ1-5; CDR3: ASSGGPGGQPQH
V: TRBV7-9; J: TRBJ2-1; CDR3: ASKTGGAYNEQF
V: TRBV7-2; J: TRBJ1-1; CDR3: ASSLDRGPNMNTEAF
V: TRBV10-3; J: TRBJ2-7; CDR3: AISESQGAYEQY
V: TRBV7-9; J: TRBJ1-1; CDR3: ASSLAPGLGTEAF
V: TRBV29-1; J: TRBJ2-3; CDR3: SVEAGGGSSTDTQY
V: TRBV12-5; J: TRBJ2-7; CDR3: ASEGTGYEQY
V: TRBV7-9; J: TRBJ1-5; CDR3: ASSRGGNQPQH
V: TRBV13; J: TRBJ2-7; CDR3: ASSSPEERREQY
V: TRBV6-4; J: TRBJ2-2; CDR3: ASSETETGELF
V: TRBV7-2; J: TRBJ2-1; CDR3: ASSPGLSSYNEQF
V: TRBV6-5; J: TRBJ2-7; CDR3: ASSLDSYEQY
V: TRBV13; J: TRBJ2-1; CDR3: ASPGGGLTSGRSGEQF
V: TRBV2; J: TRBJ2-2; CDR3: ASSGTDSTGELF
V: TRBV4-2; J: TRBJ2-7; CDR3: ASSQDPGRGAYEQY
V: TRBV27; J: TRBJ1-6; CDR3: ASSLSQGYSPLH
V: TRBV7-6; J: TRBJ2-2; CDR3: ASSWYGTGTVTGELF
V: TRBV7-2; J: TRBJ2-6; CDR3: ASSQDEGAGANVLT
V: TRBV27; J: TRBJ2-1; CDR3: ASQPGTSGGDYEQF
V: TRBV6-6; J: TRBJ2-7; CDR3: ASIGLAGSPGQY
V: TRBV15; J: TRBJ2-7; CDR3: ATSEWPRDRGIYEQY
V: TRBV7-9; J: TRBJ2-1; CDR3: ASSGDRGSSYNEQF
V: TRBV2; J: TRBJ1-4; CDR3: ASSEEISTNEKLF
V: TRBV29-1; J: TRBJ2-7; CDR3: SVSGTALNEQY
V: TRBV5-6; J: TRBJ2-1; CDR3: ASSGGFSPYNEQF
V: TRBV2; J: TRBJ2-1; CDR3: ASSRTSGLYNEQF
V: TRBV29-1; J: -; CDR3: SVERGASYEQY
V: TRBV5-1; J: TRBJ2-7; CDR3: ASSTGAPYEQY
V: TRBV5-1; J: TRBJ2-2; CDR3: ASSLDIGHTLTGELF
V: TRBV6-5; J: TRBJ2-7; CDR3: ASSGGSNSYEQY
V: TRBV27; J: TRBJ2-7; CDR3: ASSGVAAGSSYEQY
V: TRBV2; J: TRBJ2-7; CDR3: ASSPTRGGANPYEQY
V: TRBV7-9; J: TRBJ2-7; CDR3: ASSSGTSYEQY
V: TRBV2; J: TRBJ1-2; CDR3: ASSGTGYNYGYT
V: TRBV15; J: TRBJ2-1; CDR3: ATSRESGYNEQF
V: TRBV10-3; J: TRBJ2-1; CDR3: AISEASGGTLDEQF
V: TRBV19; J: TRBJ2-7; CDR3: ASSIEWTRSYEQY
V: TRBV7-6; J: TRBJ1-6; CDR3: ASSLDSFGSPLH